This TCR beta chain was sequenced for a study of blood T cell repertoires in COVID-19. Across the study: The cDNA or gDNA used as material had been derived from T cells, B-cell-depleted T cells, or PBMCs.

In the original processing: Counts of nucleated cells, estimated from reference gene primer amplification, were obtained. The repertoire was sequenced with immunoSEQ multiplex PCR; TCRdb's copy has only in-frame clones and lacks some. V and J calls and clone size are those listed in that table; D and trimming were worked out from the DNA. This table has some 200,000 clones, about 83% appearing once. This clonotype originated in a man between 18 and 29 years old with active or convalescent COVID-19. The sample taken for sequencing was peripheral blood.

Written as DNA, the CDR3 is TGTGCCAGCAGCCAAGATTGGGGCCCCCTAGAACGGGGCTACACCTTC. Its translation: CASSQDWGPLERGYTF. The chain uses TRBV14 and TRBJ1-2; perhaps TRBD1 as D (5 bases). V dropped 0 bases and J dropped 8 bases, with 19 bases sitting between them. This CDR3 has 16 residues. The germline V gene has CDR1 SGHDN and CDR2 FVKESK.